The 12 T cell receptor beta chains given below trace back to one sample, sequenced in a study of blood T cell repertoires in COVID-19. Libraries were prepared by immunoSEQ multiplex PCR; TCRdb keeps only in-frame clonotypes and omits some of them. The table includes tens of thousands of clones, around 81% detected once. The source material was peripheral blood. These receptors were obtained from an elderly man with acute or convalescent COVID-19.

The chain is built from TRBV5-6 and TRBJ2-7; 7 bases align to TRBD2. V lost 3 bases, J lost 5 bases, and 8 bases stayed unmatched. This CDR3 contains 14 residues. Germline lookup yields CDR1 SGHDT and CDR2 YYEEEE. The CDR3 nucleotides are TGTGCCAGCAGCTGGAACAGCGGGAAGAACGAGCAGTACTTC. It encodes CASSWNSGKNEQYF.

This chain connects TRBV30 to TRBJ1-6; the match to TRBD1 covers 10 bases. V was clipped by 4 bases and J by 1 base; unmatched bases: 4. CDR1 and CDR2 from the germline V gene are GTSNPN and SVGIG (reference sequence). There are 16 residues in the CDR3. CDR3: CAWKGQGRSYNSPLHF. Written as DNA, the CDR3 is TGTGCCTGGAAGGGACAGGGGAGGTCCTATAATTCACCCCTCCACTTT.

The chain carries TRBV28 and TRBJ1-2; TRBD1 agrees at 9 bases. This CDR3 region has 13 residues. The J segment lost 8 bases and the V segment lost 7 bases, leaving 8 bases of the junction unmatched. Per germline, CDR1 MDHEN and CDR2 SYDVKM. The CDR3, as DNA: TGTGCCAGCACCTCCGGGACAGGGAGCGGCTACACCTTC. Residues: CASTSGTGSGYTF.

Only a few counts were recorded for this clone. The chain employs TRBV6-5 and TRBJ1-6; TRBD1 matches at 7 bases. The CDR3 spans 15 residues. Looked up from germline, CDR1 is MNHEY and CDR2 is SVGAGI. Unmatched junction bases numbered 6, after V lost 4 bases and J lost 6 bases. The CDR3, as DNA: TGTGCCAGCAGTTTGTCCCGGGACAGTAATTCACCCCTCCACTTT. Encoded protein: CASSLSRDSNSPLHF.

The V gene is TRBV5-1, the J gene TRBJ2-2; 13 bases are a match to TRBD2. The CDR3 consists of 18 residues. Germline-derived CDR1 and CDR2 are SGHRS and YFSETQ. Trimming removed 1 base from V and 1 base from J; junction bases left unmatched: 4. CDR3 nucleotide sequence: TGCGCCAGCAGCTTGAGGACTAGCGGGAGCGGGAACACCGGGGAGCTGTTTTTT. Its protein product is CASSLRTSGSGNTGELFF.

The J gene is TRBJ2-5, the V gene TRBV30; the match to TRBD1 covers 8 bases. Unmatched junction bases numbered 11, after V lost 1 base and J lost 7 bases. This CDR3 has 15 amino acids. Germline CDR1 and CDR2: GTSNPN and SVGIG (reference sequence). CDR3 loop: CAWSDGTGQWGTQYF. DNA of the CDR3: TGTGCCTGGAGTGATGGGACAGGTCAATGGGGGACCCAGTACTTC.

This clone was detected only once. This chain joins TRBV5-1 and TRBJ2-1; 8 bases align to TRBD1. Germline V gene data show CDR1 as SGHRS and CDR2 as YFSETQ. J was trimmed by 9 bases and V by 2 bases; bases with no gene match: 4. The CDR3 length is 13 residues. The CDR3 loop is CASSFGTGLEQFF. The CDR3 region has the DNA TGCGCCAGCAGCTTCGGGACAGGTCTTGAGCAGTTCTTC.

V and J are TRBV5-4 and TRBJ2-3; 9 bases fit TRBD2. CDR3 size: 16 residues. The germline V gene has CDR1 SGHNT and CDR2 YYREEE (reference sequence). With V trimmed by 5 bases and J by 0 bases, 7 bases remained unmatched. In nucleotides, the CDR3 is TGTGCCAGCAGACAAGAAAGCGGGAGGAGCACAGATACGCAGTATTTT. Residues: CASRQESGRSTDTQYF.

This chain joins TRBV5-1 and TRBJ1-1; 8 positions match TRBD1. The CDR3 extends over 15 amino acids. Germline loops: CDR1 SGHRS, CDR2 YFSETQ. The trim removed 4 bases at V and 1 base at J, leaving 6 bases unmatched. The CDR3 loop reads CASSHFGTGNTEAFF. The DNA of the CDR3 is TGCGCCAGCAGCCACTTCGGGACAGGGAACACTGAAGCTTTCTTT.

The chain combines TRBV5-1 with TRBJ1-2, with no clear D. The CDR3 sequence is 11 residues long. Germline V CDR1 and CDR2: SGHRS, YFSETQ. The germline V and J ends were trimmed by 3 bases and 4 bases, with 4 bases remaining between them. CDR3 nucleotide sequence: TGCGCCAGCAGCTACGGCTATGGCTACACCTTC. Translated, it gives CASSYGYGYTF.

The chain recombines TRBV6-6 with TRBJ1-5; the D gene is possibly TRBD1 (6 bases). The CDR3 is made up of 16 amino acids. Between the trimmed V and J ends, which lost 0 bases and 0 bases, there was a span of 9 bases. Germline-derived CDR1 and CDR2 are MNHNY and SVGAGI (reference sequence). The chain's CDR3 is CASSYSPDSSNQPQHF. In DNA, the CDR3 is TGTGCCAGCAGTTACTCACCGGACAGTAGCAATCAGCCCCAGCATTTT.

The V gene is TRBV6-1, the J gene TRBJ2-7, with 7 bases identical to TRBD2. J gave up 0 bases and V 1 base, and 3 bases lay outside the gene matches. From germline, CDR1 is MNHNS and CDR2 SASEGT. The CDR3 contains 15 residues. The CDR3 nucleotides read TGTGCCAGCAGTGAAGTCAGCGGGGCCTCCTACGAGCAGTACTTC. This codes for CASSEVSGASYEQYF.